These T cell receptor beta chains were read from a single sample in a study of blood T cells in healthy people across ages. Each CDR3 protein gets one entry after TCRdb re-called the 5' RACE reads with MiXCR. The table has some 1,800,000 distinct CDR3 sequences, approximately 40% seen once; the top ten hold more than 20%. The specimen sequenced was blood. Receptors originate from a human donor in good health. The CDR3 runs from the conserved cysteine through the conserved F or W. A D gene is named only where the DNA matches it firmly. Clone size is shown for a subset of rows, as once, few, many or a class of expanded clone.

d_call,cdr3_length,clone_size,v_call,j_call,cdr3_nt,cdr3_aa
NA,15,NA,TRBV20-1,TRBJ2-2,TGCAGTGCCCGGGGAGGGGGGCTAGCCACCGGGGAGCTGTTTTTT,CSARGGGLATGELFF
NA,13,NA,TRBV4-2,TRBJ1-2,TGTGCCAGCAGCCAAGTTCAGGACTCTGGCTACACCTTC,CASSQVQDSGYTF
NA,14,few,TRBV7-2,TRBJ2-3,TGTGCCAGCAGCCCCACTAACCTAGACGTCGCGCAGTATTTT,CASSPTNLDVAQYF
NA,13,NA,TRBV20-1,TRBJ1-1,TGCAGTCCACGCCGGGAGGGCCGGACTGAAGCTTTCTTT,CSPRREGRTEAFF
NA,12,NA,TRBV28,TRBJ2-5,TGTGCCGGCAGAAAGCTGGGGGGGACCCAGTACTTC,CAGRKLGGTQYF
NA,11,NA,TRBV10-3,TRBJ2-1,TGTGCCATCCTTACAGGCGATGAGCAGTTCTTC,CAILTGDEQFF
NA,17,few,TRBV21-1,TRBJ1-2,TGTGCCAGCAGCAAAAGAGGCATCCCCCCAGGGATCGATGGCTACACCTTC,CASSKRGIPPGIDGYTF
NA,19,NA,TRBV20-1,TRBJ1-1,TGCAGTGCTAGAGATGAACAAAGGACAAACTACCCCATGAACACTGAAGCTTTCTTT,CSARDEQRTNYPMNTEAFF
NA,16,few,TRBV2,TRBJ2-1,TGTGCCAGCAGTGATCCTCCGTTGGGGGGGCCCCATGAGCAGTTCTTC,CASSDPPLGGPHEQFF
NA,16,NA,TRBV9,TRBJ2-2,TGTGCCAGCAGCGCCAACACCGGGGGGAACACCGGGGAGCTGTTTTTT,CASSANTGGNTGELFF
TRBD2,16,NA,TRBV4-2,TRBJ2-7,TGTGCCAGCAGCCTCGTCGGAGCGGGGGTATCCTACGAGCAGTACTTC,CASSLVGAGVSYEQYF
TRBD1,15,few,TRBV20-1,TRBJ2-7,TGCAGTGCCGCACAGCTCGGGACAGCGAACTACGAGCAGTACTTC,CSAAQLGTANYEQYF
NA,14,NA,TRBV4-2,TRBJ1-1,TGTGCCAGCAGCCAGCGAGGGGTTAACACTGAAGCTTTCTTT,CASSQRGVNTEAFF
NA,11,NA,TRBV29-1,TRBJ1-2,TGCAGCGTTGAAACAGGGAGTGGCTACACCTTC,CSVETGSGYTF
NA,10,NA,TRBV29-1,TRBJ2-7,TGCAGCGTTGAAGGGGACGAGCAGTACTTC,CSVEGDEQYF
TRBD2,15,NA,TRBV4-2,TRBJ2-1,TGTGCCAGCAGCCTTCCTAGCGGGGACTACAATGAGCAGTTCTTC,CASSLPSGDYNEQFF
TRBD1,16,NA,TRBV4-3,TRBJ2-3,TGCGCCAGCAGCCAAGATGAGGGGGCAGGTAAAGATACGCAGTATTTT,CASSQDEGAGKDTQYF
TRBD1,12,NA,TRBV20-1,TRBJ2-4,TGCAGTGCTACCGGGACAGGAGACATTCAGTACTTC,CSATGTGDIQYF
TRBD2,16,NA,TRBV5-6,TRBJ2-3,TGTGCCAGCGGGACTAGCGGGGGCCGGAGCACAGATACGCAGTATTTT,CASGTSGGRSTDTQYF
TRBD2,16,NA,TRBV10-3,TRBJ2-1,TGTGCCATCAGTGACCAGCGGGGAGACTCCTACAATGAGCAGTTCTTC,CAISDQRGDSYNEQFF
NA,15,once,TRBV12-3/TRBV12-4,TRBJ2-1,TGTGCCAGTGACCACAGGGAAAGCTCCTACAATGAGCAGTTCTTC,CASDHRESSYNEQFF
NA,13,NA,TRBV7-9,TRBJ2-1,TGTGCCAGCAGCCCCCGACAGCACAATGAGCAGTTCTTC,CASSPRQHNEQFF
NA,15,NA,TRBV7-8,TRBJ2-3,TGTGCCAGCAGGGAGGGGCGGTGGGGGGCAGATACGCAGTATTTT,CASREGRWGADTQYF